One and the same sample provided the 18 T cell receptor beta chains below, sequenced in a study of radiation and T cells in renal cell carcinoma. Generated by immunoSEQ multiplex PCR, the TCRdb table keeps only in-frame clones and is missing some. The sample lists 60,000 to 95,000 clones; around four fifths were seen once. Stated time point: blood 4 weeks post-SBRT, at nephrectomy. Specified treatment: 15 Gy SBRT to primary tumor, nephrectomy 4 weeks later. The specimen was blood, collected from a patient whose treatment included radiotherapy and nephrectomy. The origin of the receptors is a woman aged 55-70 years with renal cell carcinoma.

Only one count was recorded for this clone. The V gene is TRBV29-1, the J gene TRBJ2-2; possible D gene TRBD1, 6 bases. Between the trimmed V and J ends, which lost 3 bases and 4 bases, there was a span of 15 bases. Germline V gene data show CDR1 as SQVTM and CDR2 as ANQGSEA. The CDR3 runs to 15 residues. CDR3 DNA sequence: TGCAGCGTTGATTCGGCAGGGACACCCACCGGGGAGCTGTTTTTT. It codes for CSVDSAGTPTGELFF.

This rearrangement joins TRBV9 to TRBJ1-4; the match to TRBD1 covers 10 bases. CDR3 size: 15 residues. V lost 4 bases, J lost 8 bases, and 8 bases stayed unmatched. The germline V gene has CDR1 SGDLS and CDR2 YYNGEE. The DNA for the CDR3 is TGTGCCAGCAGCCCCGGACAGGGGGTAGGAGAAAAACTGTTTTTT. Its translation: CASSPGQGVGEKLFF.

Turning to this clone: The sample contains more than one DNA sequence encoding this CDR3. The rearrangement links TRBV5-1 to TRBJ2-3; D gene ambiguous. The CDR3 runs to 12 residues. Trimming left V 1 base short and J 4 bases short, with 4 bases between. CDR1 is SGHRS, CDR2 YFSETQ, per germline. Written as DNA, the CDR3 is TGCGCCAGCAGCTTGAGCGCAGATACGCAGTATTTT. It codes for CASSLSADTQYF.

This clone is a singleton in its sample. The rearrangement uses TRBV6-1 and TRBJ1-4; unclear D gene. Trimming left V 1 base short and J 6 bases short, with 12 bases between. The germline V gene has CDR1 MNHNS and CDR2 SASEGT. The length of the CDR3 is 15 residues. In DNA, the CDR3 is TGTGCCAGCAGTGAAGTAGGTCGGGTGGATGAAAAACTGTTTTTT. This sequence encodes CASSEVGRVDEKLFF.

The gene calls are TRBV27 and TRBJ2-7; D gene uncertain. The length of the CDR3 is 15 residues. Trimming took off 0 bases at V and 7 bases at J, with 16 bases between the two ends. CDR1 is MNHEY and CDR2 is SMNVEV in the germline V gene (reference sequence). The CDR3 coding sequence is TGTGCCAGCAGTTTATCTAACAGAAACCTTGGGGAGCAGTACTTC. It yields the protein CASSLSNRNLGEQYF.

V usage is TRBV4-1 and J usage is TRBJ1-5; TRBD1 is a possible D gene (5 bases). The germline V gene has CDR1 MGHRA and CDR2 YSYEKL. This CDR3 is built from 15 residues. Trimming shortened V by 0 bases and J by 6 bases, and 12 bases separated the two germline ends. CDR3 region: CASSQEFEGFQPQHF. CDR3 DNA sequence: TGCGCCAGCAGCCAAGAATTTGAGGGGTTTCAGCCCCAGCATTTT.

The J gene is TRBJ2-2, the V gene TRBV28; the D is unclear. Germline CDR1 and CDR2: MDHEN and SYDVKM. The CDR3 sequence is 12 residues long. V was clipped by 6 bases and J by 3 bases, with 5 bases between them. Here the CDR3 DNA reads TGTGCCAGCAGCGGATACACCGGGGAGCTGTTTTTT. It encodes CASSGYTGELFF.

The count of this clone is one. The V and J genes are TRBV6-1 and TRBJ1-6, with TRBD1 matching over 7 bases. The V segment lost 6 bases and the J segment 6 bases; nucleotides outside the gene matches: 5. CDR3 size: 14 residues. Germline CDR1 and CDR2: MNHNS and SASEGT. The CDR3 region has the DNA TGTGCCAGCAGCCCGACAGGGTCTAATTCACCCCTCCACTTT. It codes for CASSPTGSNSPLHF.

This clone was seen only a few times. This chain links TRBV27 with TRBJ2-1; D is undetermined. Germline V gene data show CDR1 as MNHEY and CDR2 as SMNVEV (reference sequence). The CDR3 contains 12 residues. V was trimmed by 3 bases and J by 5 bases, leaving 5 bases between them. The CDR3 DNA reads as TGTGCCAGCAGTTTGTTAGACAATGAGCAGTTCTTC. Encoded protein: CASSLLDNEQFF.

The V gene is TRBV6-6, the J gene TRBJ2-1, with D maybe TRBD2 (5 bases). Trimming removed 8 bases from V and 0 bases from J, with 8 bases in between. Germline CDR1 and CDR2: MNHNY and SVGAGI (reference sequence). The CDR3 has 13 amino acids. The CDR3 reads CASGESSYNEQFF. The CDR3 bases are TGTGCCAGCGGGGAGAGCTCCTACAATGAGCAGTTCTTC.

The V gene is TRBV28, the J gene TRBJ1-1; D not certain. Germline CDR1 and CDR2: MDHEN and SYDVKM. Trimming cost V 4 bases and J 0 bases, with 6 bases left between them. There are 13 residues in the CDR3. For the CDR3, the DNA is TGTGCCAGCAGTTCGATATTGAACACTGAAGCTTTCTTT. Protein product: CASSSILNTEAFF.

This rearrangement joins TRBV9 to TRBJ2-5, with 10 bases identical to TRBD1. The V gene's germline CDR1 is SGDLS and CDR2 YYNGEE. The trim removed 3 bases at V and 5 bases at J, leaving 7 bases unmatched. The CDR3 has 15 residues. This chain's CDR3 is CASSATGGNSETQYF. CDR3 DNA: TGTGCCAGCAGCGCGACAGGGGGCAATAGTGAGACCCAGTACTTC.

The chain links TRBV10-3 to TRBJ1-5, with no clear D. Per germline, CDR1 ENHRY and CDR2 SYGVKD. This CDR3 spans 12 amino acids. Trimming took 3 bases from V and 7 from J, leaving 7 bases between them. This chain's CDR3 is CAISDASQPQHF. CDR3 in DNA: TGTGCCATCAGTGACGCAAGCCAGCCCCAGCATTTT.

The gene calls are TRBV19 and TRBJ2-7; no reliable D call. Trimming removed 0 bases at V and 0 bases at J, with 15 bases between. The CDR3 is 17 residues long. Germline CDR1 and CDR2: LNHDA and SQIVND (reference sequence). In DNA, the CDR3 is TGTGCCAGTAGTATAGACTCCAGGAGTTTGGGCTCCTACGAGCAGTACTTC. Protein product: CASSIDSRSLGSYEQYF.

V is TRBV5-8 and J is TRBJ1-4; possible D gene TRBD1, 5 bases. The germline V and J ends were trimmed by 0 bases and 7 bases, with 13 bases remaining between them. The germline V gene encodes CDR1 SGHTS and CDR2 YDEGEE. The CDR3 extends over 15 amino acids. The CDR3 DNA reads TGTGCCAGCAGCTTGGCGATGGGGACGGGTGAAAAACTGTTTTTT. Translation: CASSLAMGTGEKLFF. The full variable domain, with the rest looked up from reference TRBV5-8 and TRBJ1-4, is EAGVTQSPTHLIKTRGQQATLRCSPISGHTSVYWYQQALGLGLQFLLWYDEGEERNRGNFPPRFSGRQFPNYSSELNVNALELEDSALYLCASSLAMGTGEKLFFGSGTQLSVL.

V gene TRBV18 combines with J gene TRBJ2-1; D might be TRBD1 (5 bases). The germline CDR1 and CDR2 sequences are KGHSH and LQKENI. The CDR3 loop spans 15 amino acids. Between the trimmed V and J ends, which lost 3 bases and 8 bases, there was a span of 17 bases. This CDR3 reads CASSPRVGANDEQFF. The CDR3 region has the DNA TGTGCCAGCTCACCGCGAGTTGGGGCAAATGATGAGCAGTTCTTC.

This clone was seen only a few times. J is TRBJ2-5 and V is TRBV6-1, with no clear D. V shed 4 bases and J shed 4 bases, with 7 bases lying between them. CDR1 and CDR2 (germline): MNHNS, SASEGT. This CDR3 spans 12 amino acids. The chain's CDR3 is CASSGPLETQYF. CDR3 nucleotides: TGTGCCAGCAGTGGACCCTTAGAGACCCAGTACTTC.

The rearrangement joins TRBV9 to TRBJ1-4; D ambiguous. The germline V gene has CDR1 SGDLS and CDR2 YYNGEE. This CDR3 contains 14 residues. V was cut by 3 bases and J by 0 bases, with 6 bases left in between. The DNA for the CDR3 is TGTGCCAGCAGCGAAAGTGCAACTAATGAAAAACTGTTTTTT. Its protein product is CASSESATNEKLFF.